Below, 10 T cell receptor beta chains from the same sample are listed, as sequenced in a study of early T cells in non-severe SARS-CoV-2 infection. TCRdb processed the 5' RACE reads anew with MiXCR; each CDR3 protein has one entry. Here the sample spans more than 60,000 distinct CDR3 sequences, less than 5.5% being singletons. Sequencing was carried out using whole blood. All receptors derive from an adult who was a healthcare worker with PCR-confirmed SARS-CoV-2 infection or an uninfected control (not recorded which).

This clonotype was seen more than once but under ten times. This chain joins TRBV20-1 and TRBJ1-6, with D perhaps matching TRBD1 (5 bases). V lost 0 bases and J 1 base, leaving 10 bases between the germline ends. CDR3 length equals 16 residues. Per the germline V gene, CDR1 is DFQATT and CDR2 is SNEGSKA (reference sequence). CDR3 DNA sequence: TGCAGTGCTAGAGATCTTGGGGGTTCCTATAATTCACCCCTCCACTTT. Translated, it gives CSARDLGGSYNSPLHF.

This clonotype was seen more than once but under ten times. The chain is built from TRBV5-1 and TRBJ2-7, with TRBD2 matching 10 bases. J gave up 0 bases and V 4 bases, and 10 bases lay outside the gene matches. The CDR3 is made up of 17 amino acids. CDR1 is SGHRS, CDR2 YFSETQ, per germline. The CDR3 DNA reads TGCGCCAGCAGCGGAATAATCGGGACTAGCGACTCCTACGAGCAGTACTTC. This sequence encodes CASSGIIGTSDSYEQYF.

The V gene is TRBV19, the J gene TRBJ2-3; TRBD2 aligns across 12 bases. The V gene end was trimmed by 0 bases and the J gene end by 6 bases; junction bases not matched to a gene: 4. Germline V gene sequence: CDR1 LNHDA, CDR2 SQIVND (reference sequence). The CDR3 contains 16 residues. CDR3 nucleotides: TGTGCCAGTAGTATAGATCGACTAGCGGGAGTGGATACGCAGTATTTT. Translating it yields CASSIDRLAGVDTQYF.

This clonotype has a count of ten or more. In DNA, the CDR3 is TGTGCCAGCAGCGCATACCCAGATACGCAGTATTTT. Encoded protein: CASSAYPDTQYF. The gene calls are TRBV7-2 and TRBJ2-3; D not resolved. The CDR3 has 12 amino acids. The germline V gene encodes CDR1 SGHTA and CDR2 FQGNSA. The ends were cut back, 5 bases at V and 4 bases at J, with 7 bases in the middle.

This rearrangement joins TRBV6-6 to TRBJ1-2; weak D call: TRBD1 (6 bases). The CDR3 extends over 15 amino acids. V dropped 5 bases and J dropped 3 bases, with 16 bases sitting between them. The germline CDR1 and CDR2 sequences are MNHNY and SVGAGI (reference sequence). The CDR3 nucleotides read TGTGCCAGCAGTAACCCACAGGGCCCATACTATGGCTACACCTTC. Its protein is CASSNPQGPYYGYTF.

This clonotype was counted many times. V is TRBV27 and J is TRBJ2-7; unclear D gene. The germline V gene has CDR1 MNHEY and CDR2 SMNVEV (reference sequence). This CDR3 is built from 12 residues. The ends were cut back, 4 bases at V and 3 bases at J, with 7 bases in the middle. The CDR3 sequence: CASSSFGYEQYF. DNA of the CDR3: TGTGCCAGCAGTTCATTCGGCTACGAGCAGTACTTC.

This clonotype has a count of ten or more. V and J are TRBV21-1 and TRBJ2-1; the D call in the table, TRBD2, was not verified against the DNA. TRBV21-1 is shown as a pseudogene. CDR3 length equals 15 residues. The CDR3 loop reads CASSRTGGHPHEQFF. The CDR3 nucleotides read TGTGCCAGCAGCAGAACGGGAGGGCACCCCCATGAGCAGTTCTTC.

This rearrangement joins TRBV19 to TRBJ2-7, with D unclear. V was cut by 8 bases and J by 0 bases, with 11 bases left in between. Germline V gene sequence: CDR1 LNHDA, CDR2 SQIVND (reference sequence). This CDR3 has 13 residues. CDR3 in amino acids: CASAPGNSYEQYF. The CDR3 nucleotides read TGTGCCAGTGCGCCTGGGAACTCCTACGAGCAGTACTTC.

At least ten counts were recorded for this clonotype. The gene calls are TRBV20-1 and TRBJ1-1, with 7 bases identical to TRBD1. The CDR3 runs 13 residues. Germline V gene data show CDR1 as DFQATT and CDR2 as SNEGSKA (reference sequence). The junction had 4 bases not matched to a gene; V was cut back by 2 bases and J by 4 bases. CDR3 DNA sequence: TGCAGTGCTAGACAGGCAGGGGGCACTGAAGCTTTCTTT. Protein sequence: CSARQAGGTEAFF.

This clonotype was picked up many times. The chain uses TRBV6-5 and TRBJ2-1; 7 positions match TRBD2. CDR3 length equals 15 residues. Germline V gene data show CDR1 as MNHEY and CDR2 as SVGAGI. V was clipped by 6 bases and J by 0 bases; unmatched bases: 5. The CDR3, as DNA: TGTGCCAGCAGGCTAGCGGAGAGCTCCTACAATGAGCAGTTCTTC. It codes for CASRLAESSYNEQFF.